This entry lists 18 T cell receptor beta chains sequenced from one sample in a study of CD8+ T cells in alopecia areata. Extracted from the samples, RNA was reverse transcribed into cDNA to serve as the sequencing template. Using immunoSEQ multiplex PCR, the repertoire was profiled, and TCRdb retains in-frame clones only, with some absent. The sample lists around 140,000 clones, approximately 48% seen once, with around a sixth in the top ten. The sample consisted of CD8+ T cells sorted from blood, taken at week 0. Every receptor here comes from a human donor with alopecia areata.

The V and J genes are TRBV6-5 and TRBJ2-1, with a weak D call TRBD2 (6 bases). Looked up from germline, CDR1 is MNHEY and CDR2 is SVGAGI. V dropped 3 bases and J dropped 3 bases, with 15 bases sitting between them. There are 16 residues in the CDR3. CDR3 sequence: CASSYIHGEVYNEQFF. The CDR3 DNA reads as TGTGCCAGCAGTTATATCCACGGGGAGGTCTACAATGAGCAGTTCTTC.

CDR3 in amino acids: CASSQDLFRESYNEQFF. As DNA, the CDR3 is TGTGCCAGCAGCCAAGATCTTTTCAGGGAGTCCTACAATGAGCAGTTCTTC. This sequence joins TRBV14 and TRBJ2-1; the D gene could be TRBD1 or TRBD2 (5 bases each). Germline CDR1 SGHDN, CDR2 FVKESK. CDR3 length: 17 residues. V dropped 0 bases and J dropped 1 base, with 13 bases sitting between them. Drawing the rest from reference TRBV14 and TRBJ2-1, the complete variable domain is EAGVTQFPSHSVIEKGQTVTLRCDPISGHDNLYWYRRVMGKEIKFLLHFVKESKQDESGMPNNRFLAERTGGTYSTLKVQPAELEDSGVYFCASSQDLFRESYNEQFFGPGTRLTVL.

The genes are TRBV9 and TRBJ2-2, with a possible D match to TRBD2 (6 bases). The CDR3 is made up of 15 amino acids. Germline V gives CDR1 SGDLS, CDR2 YYNGEE. V was cut by 4 bases and J by 4 bases, with 14 bases left in between. In nucleotides, the CDR3 is TGTGCCAGCAGCCCTTGGAGGGCGAGCACCGGGGAGCTGTTTTTT. This encodes CASSPWRASTGELFF.

The chain has TRBV29-1 and TRBJ2-2, with D perhaps matching TRBD2 (6 bases). Germline V lookup: CDR1 SQVTM, CDR2 ANQGSEA. The germline V and J ends were trimmed by 2 bases and 3 bases, with 7 bases remaining between them. The CDR3 extends over 13 amino acids. The CDR3 protein is CSVERLDTGELFF. CDR3 DNA: TGCAGCGTTGAAAGACTAGACACCGGGGAGCTGTTTTTT.

The rearrangement links TRBV29-1 to TRBJ2-7, with D possibly called TRBD1 or TRBD2 (5 bases each). V was trimmed by 2 bases and J by 2 bases, leaving 13 bases between them. The CDR3 extends over 14 amino acids. Per germline, CDR1 SQVTM and CDR2 ANQGSEA. CDR3 sequence reads: CSVETRDLTYEQYF. The CDR3 nucleotides are TGCAGCGTTGAAACCCGGGACCTGACCTACGAGCAGTACTTC.

This chain uses TRBV13 with TRBJ2-1, with 9 bases matching TRBD2. V lost 1 base and J lost 6; bases outside the gene matches: 4. In germline, CDR1 is PRHDT, CDR2 FYEKMQ (reference sequence). The CDR3 has 15 residues. CDR3 bases: TGTGCCAGCAGCTTAGAACTAGCGGGTAGCAATGAGCAGTTCTTC. It codes for CASSLELAGSNEQFF.

V gene TRBV4-3 combines with J gene TRBJ2-5, with 8 bases matching TRBD2. With 4 bases clipped from V and 4 bases from J, the junction kept 8 bases outside the gene matches. This CDR3 region has 15 residues. CDR1 and CDR2 (germline): LGHNA, YSLEER. CDR3 protein: CASSPSGGLGETQYF. The CDR3 coding sequence is TGCGCCAGCAGCCCCAGCGGGGGTCTAGGAGAGACCCAGTACTTC.

This clone occurred a few times. The chain combines TRBV7-9 with TRBJ2-7; 11 nucleotides align to TRBD2. The length of the CDR3 is 17 residues. V lost 4 bases and J lost 2; bases outside the gene matches: 10. Germline V gene lookup returns CDR1 SEHNR and CDR2 FQNEAQ (reference sequence). CDR3 amino acids: CASSSDSSGGVPYEQYF. As DNA, the CDR3 is TGTGCCAGCAGCTCAGACAGTAGCGGGGGGGTCCCCTACGAGCAGTACTTC. Drawing the rest from reference TRBV7-9 and TRBJ2-7, the complete variable domain is DTGVSQNPRHKITKRGQNVTFRCDPISEHNRLYWYRQTLGQGPEFLTYFQNEAQLEKSRLLSDRFSAERPKGSFSTLEIQRTEQGDSAMYLCASSSDSSGGVPYEQYFGPGTRLTVT.

This chain links TRBV13 with TRBJ2-7, with 9 bases lining up with TRBD1. Germline assignment: CDR1 PRHDT and CDR2 FYEKMQ (reference sequence). The V segment lost 4 bases and the J segment 5 bases; nucleotides outside the gene matches: 6. CDR3 size: 14 residues. The CDR3: CASSYGTGTHEQYF. Here the CDR3 DNA reads TGTGCCAGCAGCTACGGGACAGGGACTCACGAGCAGTACTTC.

This clone has just a few counts. This chain joins TRBV13 and TRBJ2-2; TRBD1 aligns across 7 bases. The CDR3 runs to 15 residues. The V gene's germline CDR1 is PRHDT and CDR2 FYEKMQ (reference sequence). V shed 5 bases and J 2 bases; nucleotides not matched to a gene: 5. The CDR3 DNA sequence: TGTGCCAGCAGCCCCGGGACAGCAAACACCGGGGAGCTGTTTTTT. Amino acids: CASSPGTANTGELFF. The full variable domain, rest sourced from reference TRBV13 and TRBJ2-2, is AAGVIQSPRHLIKEKRETATLKCYPIPRHDTVYWYQQGPGQDPQFLISFYEKMQSDKGSIPDRFSAQQFSDYHSELNMSSLELGDSALYFCASSPGTANTGELFFGEGSRLTVL.

The chain uses TRBV9 and TRBJ1-2, with TRBD1 matching over 8 bases. V lost 2 bases to trimming and J lost 6 bases; unmatched junction nucleotides: 3. Germline assignment: CDR1 SGDLS and CDR2 YYNGEE. This CDR3 is 13 amino acids long. In nucleotides, the CDR3 is TGTGCCAGCAGCGTCGGGACAGGCCATGGCTACACCTTC. It codes for CASSVGTGHGYTF.

The chain uses TRBV7-9 and TRBJ2-7; 10 bases match TRBD2. Germline V gives CDR1 SEHNR, CDR2 FQNEAQ (reference sequence). This CDR3 spans 15 amino acids. V dropped 5 bases and J dropped 6; count of bases not matched to a gene: 10. This chain's CDR3 is CASSPPPGLAAEQYF. The DNA of the CDR3 is TGTGCCAGCAGCCCACCTCCTGGACTAGCGGCCGAGCAGTACTTC.

The chain links TRBV7-9 to TRBJ2-6; D call uncertain. From germline, CDR1 is SEHNR and CDR2 FQNEAQ (reference sequence). This CDR3 region has 15 residues. With 1 base removed from V and 0 bases from J, the gap between germline ends came to 4 bases. CDR3 region: CASSLEISGANVLTF. In DNA, the CDR3 is TGTGCCAGCAGCTTAGAAATCTCTGGGGCCAACGTCCTGACTTTC.

CDR3 amino acids: CASSLWDTNYTF. The CDR3 DNA follows: TGTGCCAGCAGCTTGTGGGACACCAACTACACCTTC. The rearrangement joins TRBV5-4 to TRBJ1-2; weak D call: TRBD1 (6 bases). Germline V gene data show CDR1 as SGHNT and CDR2 as YYREEE (reference sequence). The V end lost 1 base, the J end lost 10 bases, and 11 bases lay between the germline ends. The CDR3 has 12 residues.

The chain has TRBV15 and TRBJ1-5; D is possibly TRBD1 (6 bases). This CDR3 region has 18 residues. Trimming stripped 5 bases from V and 4 bases from J, with 24 bases between. Germline V gene lookup returns CDR1 LNHNV and CDR2 YYDKDF (reference sequence). The CDR3 DNA sequence: TGTGCCACCAGCCTACTATCCCAACAGGGTTGGGGGAATCAGCCCCAGCATTTT. Protein: CATSLLSQQGWGNQPQHF.

The table lists this clone with a few counts. The CDR3 DNA follows: TGTGCCAGCAGTGAAGCGCGGGTCCCGGGCCAAGCCTACGAGCAGTACTTC. Amino acid sequence: CASSEARVPGQAYEQYF. J is TRBJ2-7 and V is TRBV6-1, with D perhaps matching TRBD2 (5 bases). V was pared by 0 bases and J by 2 bases, with 17 bases between. The CDR3 consists of 17 residues. Germline V gene data show CDR1 as MNHNS and CDR2 as SASEGT.

The chain has TRBV27 and TRBJ1-2, with D possibly TRBD1 on 6 matching bases. V shed 5 bases and J shed 4 bases, with 14 bases lying between them. Per germline, CDR1 MNHEY and CDR2 SMNVEV (reference sequence). The CDR3 length is 14 residues. The CDR3 sequence: CASSPLGALYGYTF. In DNA form, the CDR3 reads TGTGCCAGCAGTCCACTGGGGGCTCTCTATGGCTACACCTTC.

The chain links TRBV27 to TRBJ1-2; no definite D call. The CDR3 totals 14 residues. Germline CDR1 MNHEY, CDR2 SMNVEV (reference sequence). V gave up 3 bases and J gave up 0 bases, with 8 bases separating them. CDR3 sequence (DNA): TGTGCCAGCAGTTTCGGCAGGTCTAACTATGGCTACACCTTC. It encodes CASSFGRSNYGYTF.